These T cell receptor beta chains were read from a single sample in a study of T cell responses to AZD1222 COVID-19 vaccine. This table comes from immunoSEQ multiplex PCR, and its TCRdb copy is limited to in-frame clones, with some not included. Seen here are fewer than 85,000 clones, nearly 90% observed once, and the top ten hold over 7.5%. The sequencing here drew on peripheral blood, taken 28 days after the second AZD1222 dose. Every receptor here comes from an adult who received the AZD1222 COVID-19 vaccine. CDR3s include the opening cysteine and the closing phenylalanine or tryptophan. A D gene is named only where the DNA matches it firmly. Rows give clone size only sometimes, using once, few, many, or a class for an expanded clone.

clone size,J gene,V gene,D gene,CDR3 DNA,CDR3 protein
-,TRBJ2-2,TRBV2,TRBD1,TGTGCCAGCAGTTCCGGGACAGGGGTCACCGGGGAGCTGTTTTTT,CASSSGTGVTGELFF
-,TRBJ2-7,TRBV18,-,TGTGCCAGCTCACCACCGGGGTCGGTTTCTTACGAGCAGTACTTC,CASSPPGSVSYEQYF
-,TRBJ1-6,TRBV19,-,TGTGCCAGTAGAAAACAGGAATCACCCCTCCACTTT,CASRKQESPLHF
-,TRBJ1-1,TRBV6-5,-,TGTGCCAGCAGCCCCCGACGGGCCGGGGGGAATGAAGCTTTCTTT,CASSPRRAGGNEAFF
-,TRBJ2-1,TRBV24-1,-,TGTGCCACCAGTGATTTGGTGGTCAATGAGCAGTTCTTC,CATSDLVVNEQFF
-,TRBJ2-3,TRBV27,-,TGTGCCAGCAGTTTAAGGGCCAACCCCTACCAAGGTACGCAGTATTTT,CASSLRANPYQGTQYF
-,TRBJ2-2,TRBV4-2,-,TGTGCCAGCTCGGGGCGGGTGAACACCGGGGAGCTGTTTTTT,CASSGRVNTGELFF
-,TRBJ2-1,TRBV12-5,-,TGTGCTAGTGGTTTGGTACTTATGGGGCAGGGAAGCTACAATGAGCAGTTCTTC,CASGLVLMGQGSYNEQFF
-,TRBJ2-7,TRBV6-5,TRBD1,TGTGCCAGTCTCGGTAGGGGACAGGGAGCCGAGCAGTACTTC,CASLGRGQGAEQYF
-,TRBJ2-3,TRBV2,TRBD2,TGTGCCAGCAGTGAACGGGCCTTAGCGGGGGGGCCCTTTATGACAGATACGCAGTATTTT,CASSERALAGGPFMTDTQYF
-,TRBJ1-2,TRBV5-4,-,TGTGCCAGCAGCTTGGCTGGGGAACGTGGCTACACCTTC,CASSLAGERGYTF
-,TRBJ2-1,TRBV11-3,-,TGTGCCAGCAGCTTAGATCTGGGACGCAATGAGCAGTTCTTC,CASSLDLGRNEQFF
-,TRBJ2-1,TRBV10-2,TRBD2,TGCGCCAGCAGGGCGAGCGGGGGGGACTACAATGAGCAGTTCTTC,CASRASGGDYNEQFF
-,TRBJ2-2,TRBV11-3,TRBD2,TGTGCCAGCAGCTTAGAACGCGTAGCGGGAGCCCGCCCCGGGGAGCTGTTTTTT,CASSLERVAGARPGELFF
-,TRBJ1-2,TRBV30,-,TGTGCCTGGAGGGGGCCAGGTTATGGCTACACCTTC,CAWRGPGYGYTF
once,TRBJ2-7,TRBV7-9,-,TGTGCCAGCAGTTGGCTAGCGTCCCCTTACGAGCAGTACTTC,CASSWLASPYEQYF
few,TRBJ1-1,TRBV5-1,-,TGCGCCAGCAGCGCCATCCTGAACACTGAAGCTTTCTTT,CASSAILNTEAFF
few,TRBJ1-2,TRBV19,-,TGTGCCAGTAGAATGGGACCTCGGGGCTACACCTTC,CASRMGPRGYTF
-,TRBJ1-2,TRBV24-1,-,TGTGCCCCCGTAGGACGTGGCTACACCTTC,CAPVGRGYTF
-,TRBJ2-2,TRBV5-1,-,TGCGCCAGCAGCGTGATCGTCGGCTCCTCCGGGGAGCTGTTTTTT,CASSVIVGSSGELFF
-,TRBJ1-5,TRBV6-5,TRBD1,TGTGCCAGTCTCACGACAGGGAATCAGCCCCAGCATTTT,CASLTTGNQPQHF
-,TRBJ2-5,TRBV7-8,TRBD1,TGTGCCAGCAGCTTAGGTCGACAGGGCCAAGAGACCCAGTACTTC,CASSLGRQGQETQYF
-,TRBJ2-1,TRBV29-1,TRBD2,TGCAGCGCCGGGACTAGCGACTACAATGAACAGTTCTTC,CSAGTSDYNEQFF
-,TRBJ1-4,TRBV6-5,-,TGTGCCAGCAACCTTCGGGGGGGCACGGGTGAAAAACTGTTTTTT,CASNLRGGTGEKLFF
-,TRBJ1-1,TRBV12-3/TRBV12-4,-,TGTGCCAGCAGTCTCGGGTCAGGAACTGAAGCTTTCTTT,CASSLGSGTEAFF
once,TRBJ2-2,TRBV5-5,-,TGTGCCAGCAGCTTGGCCCTAGGGAACACCGGGGAGCTGTTTTTT,CASSLALGNTGELFF
-,TRBJ1-1,TRBV12-5,-,TGTGCTAGTGGTTTGCTAGGGAGGGCTTTCTTT,CASGLLGRAFF
once,TRBJ1-4,TRBV5-1,-,TGCGCCAGCAGCTTGAGCGGGGATGGAAAACTGTTTTTT,CASSLSGDGKLFF
-,TRBJ2-1,TRBV3-1/TRBV3-2,TRBD2,TGTGCCAGCACCGCCGGGACTAGGGGTAATGAGCAGTTCTTC,CASTAGTRGNEQFF
-,TRBJ1-2,TRBV19,-,TGTGCCAGTAGTATCTCTCTCGACAGTAACTATGGCTACACCTTC,CASSISLDSNYGYTF
once,TRBJ2-2,TRBV9,TRBD2,TGTGCCAGCAGCGTAGTTGGGACTAGCGGGAGAGGGGAGCTGTTTTTT,CASSVVGTSGRGELFF
-,TRBJ2-2,TRBV6-2/TRBV6-3,TRBD2,TGTGCCAGCAGTCCCCTCCCTGCTAGCGGGGCGAACACCGGGGAGCTGTTTTTT,CASSPLPASGANTGELFF
-,TRBJ1-6,TRBV15,-,TGTGCCACCAGCAGTACAGTAAGGACAACCAGCTCCTATAATTCACCCCTCCACTTT,CATSSTVRTTSSYNSPLHF